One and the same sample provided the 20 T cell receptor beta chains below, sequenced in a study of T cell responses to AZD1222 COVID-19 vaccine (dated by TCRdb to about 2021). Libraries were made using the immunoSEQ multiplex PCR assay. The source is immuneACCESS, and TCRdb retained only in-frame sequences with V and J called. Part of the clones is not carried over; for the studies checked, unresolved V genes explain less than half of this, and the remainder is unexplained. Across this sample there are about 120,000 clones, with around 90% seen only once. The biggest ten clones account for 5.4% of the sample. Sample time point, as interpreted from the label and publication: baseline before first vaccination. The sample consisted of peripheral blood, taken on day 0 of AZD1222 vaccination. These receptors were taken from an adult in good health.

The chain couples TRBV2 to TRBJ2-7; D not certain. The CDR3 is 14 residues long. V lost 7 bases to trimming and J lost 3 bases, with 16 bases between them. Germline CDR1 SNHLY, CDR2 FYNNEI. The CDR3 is CASKGSGRFYEQYF. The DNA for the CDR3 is TGTGCCAGCAAAGGGTCCGGTCGTTTCTACGAGCAGTACTTC. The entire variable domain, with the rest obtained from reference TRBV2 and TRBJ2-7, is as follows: EPEVTQTPSHQVTQMGQEVILRCVPISNHLYFYWYRQILGQKVEFLVSFYNNEISEKSEIFDDQFSVERPDGSNFTLKIRSTKLEDSAMYFCASKGSGRFYEQYFGPGTRLTVT.

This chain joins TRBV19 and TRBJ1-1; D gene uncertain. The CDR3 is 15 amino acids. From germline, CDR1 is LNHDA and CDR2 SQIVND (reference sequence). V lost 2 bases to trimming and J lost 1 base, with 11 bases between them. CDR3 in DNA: TGTGCCAGTAGTATACAGGAACGGTGGAACACTGAAGCTTTCTTT. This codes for CASSIQERWNTEAFF.

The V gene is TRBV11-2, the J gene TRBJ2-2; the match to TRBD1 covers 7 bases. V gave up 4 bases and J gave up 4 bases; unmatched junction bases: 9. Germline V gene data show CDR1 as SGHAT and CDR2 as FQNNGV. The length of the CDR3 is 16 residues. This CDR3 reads CASSYVQGDVTGELFF. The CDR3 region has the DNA TGTGCCAGCAGCTATGTCCAGGGGGATGTCACCGGGGAGCTGTTTTTT.

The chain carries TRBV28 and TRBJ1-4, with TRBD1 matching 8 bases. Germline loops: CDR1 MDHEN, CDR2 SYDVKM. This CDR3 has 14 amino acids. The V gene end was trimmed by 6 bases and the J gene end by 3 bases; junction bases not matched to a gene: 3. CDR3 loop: CASRETGANEKLFF. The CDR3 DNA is TGTGCCAGCAGGGAGACAGGGGCTAATGAAAAACTGTTTTTT.

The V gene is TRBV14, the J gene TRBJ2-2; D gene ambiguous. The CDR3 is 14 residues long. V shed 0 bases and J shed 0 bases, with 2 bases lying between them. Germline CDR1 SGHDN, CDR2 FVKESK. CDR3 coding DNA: TGTGCCAGCAGCCAAGACACGAACACCGGGGAGCTGTTTTTT. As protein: CASSQDTNTGELFF.

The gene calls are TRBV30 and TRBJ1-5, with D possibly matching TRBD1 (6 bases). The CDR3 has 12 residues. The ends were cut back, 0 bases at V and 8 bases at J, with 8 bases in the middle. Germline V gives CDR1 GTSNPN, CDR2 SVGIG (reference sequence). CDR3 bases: TGTGCCTGGAGTGTAGGGGGGGAGCCCCAGCATTTT. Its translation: CAWSVGGEPQHF.

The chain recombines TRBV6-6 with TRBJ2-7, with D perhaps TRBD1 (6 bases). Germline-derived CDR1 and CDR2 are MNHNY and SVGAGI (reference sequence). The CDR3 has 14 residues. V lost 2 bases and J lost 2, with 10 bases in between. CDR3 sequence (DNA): TGTGCCAGCAGTTACGGGGCAGGGGCCTACGAGCAGTACTTC. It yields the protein CASSYGAGAYEQYF.

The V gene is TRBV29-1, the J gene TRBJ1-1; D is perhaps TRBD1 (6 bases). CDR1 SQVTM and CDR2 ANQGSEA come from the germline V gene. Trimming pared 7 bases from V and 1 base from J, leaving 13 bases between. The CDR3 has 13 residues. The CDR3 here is CSAAGGANTEAFF. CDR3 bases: TGCAGCGCGGCCGGGGGGGCGAACACTGAAGCTTTCTTT.

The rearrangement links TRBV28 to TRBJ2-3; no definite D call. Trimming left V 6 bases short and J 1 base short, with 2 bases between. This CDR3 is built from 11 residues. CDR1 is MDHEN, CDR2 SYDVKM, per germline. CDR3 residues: CASSRTDTQYF. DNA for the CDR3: TGTGCCAGCAGCCGCACAGATACGCAGTATTTT.

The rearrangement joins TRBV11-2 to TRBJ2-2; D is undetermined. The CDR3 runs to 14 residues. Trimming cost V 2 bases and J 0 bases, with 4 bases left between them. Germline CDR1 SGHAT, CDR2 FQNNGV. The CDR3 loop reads CASSLLPNTGELFF. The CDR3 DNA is TGTGCCAGCAGCTTACTTCCGAACACCGGGGAGCTGTTTTTT.

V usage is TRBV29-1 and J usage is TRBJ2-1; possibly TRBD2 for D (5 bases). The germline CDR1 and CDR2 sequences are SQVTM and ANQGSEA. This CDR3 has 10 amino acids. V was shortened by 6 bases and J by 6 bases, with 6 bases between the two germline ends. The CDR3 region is CSVRGNEQFF. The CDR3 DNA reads TGCAGCGTACGGGGCAATGAGCAGTTCTTC.

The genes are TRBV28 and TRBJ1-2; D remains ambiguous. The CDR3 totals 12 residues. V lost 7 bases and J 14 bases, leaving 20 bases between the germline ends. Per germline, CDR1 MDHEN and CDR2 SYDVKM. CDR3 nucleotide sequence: TGTGCCAGCACCCGACGGGAGCAGGTAGTAACCTTC. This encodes CASTRREQVVTF.

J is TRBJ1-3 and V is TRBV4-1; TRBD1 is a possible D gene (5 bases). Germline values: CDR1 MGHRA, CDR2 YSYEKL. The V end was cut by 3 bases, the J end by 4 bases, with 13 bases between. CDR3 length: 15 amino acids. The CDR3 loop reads CASSQDPGSGNTIYF. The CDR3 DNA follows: TGCGCCAGCAGCCAGGATCCAGGGTCAGGAAACACCATATATTTT.

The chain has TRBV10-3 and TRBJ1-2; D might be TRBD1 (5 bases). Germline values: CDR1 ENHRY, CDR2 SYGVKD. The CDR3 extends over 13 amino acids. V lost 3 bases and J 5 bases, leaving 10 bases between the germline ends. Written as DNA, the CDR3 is TGTGCCATCAGTGACGACAGAAGTTATGGCTACACCTTC. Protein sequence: CAISDDRSYGYTF.

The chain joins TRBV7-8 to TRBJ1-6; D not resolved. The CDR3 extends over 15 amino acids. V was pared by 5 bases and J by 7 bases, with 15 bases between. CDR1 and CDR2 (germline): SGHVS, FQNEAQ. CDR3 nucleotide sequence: TGTGCCAGCAGCCCCCTCTGGGCCGCCAATTCACCCCTCCACTTT. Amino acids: CASSPLWAANSPLHF.

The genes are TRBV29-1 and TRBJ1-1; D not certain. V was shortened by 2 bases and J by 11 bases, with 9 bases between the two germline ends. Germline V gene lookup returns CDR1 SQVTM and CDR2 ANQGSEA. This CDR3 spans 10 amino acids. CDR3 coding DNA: TGCAGCGTTGAACCGGGGAGGGCTTTCTTT. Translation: CSVEPGRAFF.

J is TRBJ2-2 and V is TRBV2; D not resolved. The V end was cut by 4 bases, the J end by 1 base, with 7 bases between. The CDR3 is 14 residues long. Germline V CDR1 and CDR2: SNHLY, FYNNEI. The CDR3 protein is CASSAGRNTGELFF. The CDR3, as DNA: TGTGCCAGCAGTGCCGGCAGGAACACCGGGGAGCTGTTTTTT.

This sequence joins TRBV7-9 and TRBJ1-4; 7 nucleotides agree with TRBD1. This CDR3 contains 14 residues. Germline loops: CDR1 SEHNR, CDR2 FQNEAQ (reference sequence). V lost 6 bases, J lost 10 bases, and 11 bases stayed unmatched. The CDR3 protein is CASSPVGGQRKLFF. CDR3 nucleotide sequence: TGTGCCAGCAGTCCTGTGGGGGGACAGAGAAAACTGTTTTTT.

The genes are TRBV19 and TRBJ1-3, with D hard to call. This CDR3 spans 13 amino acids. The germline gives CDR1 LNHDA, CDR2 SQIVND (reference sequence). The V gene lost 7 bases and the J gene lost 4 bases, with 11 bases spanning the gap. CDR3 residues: CASTRTVGNTIYF. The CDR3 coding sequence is TGTGCCAGTACCCGGACCGTAGGAAACACCATATATTTT. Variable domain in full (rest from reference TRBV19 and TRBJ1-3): DGGITQSPKYLFRKEGQNVTLSCEQNLNHDAMYWYRQDPGQGLRLIYYSQIVNDFQKGDIAEGYSVSREKKESFPLTVTSAQKNPTAFYLCASTRTVGNTIYFGEGSWLTVV.

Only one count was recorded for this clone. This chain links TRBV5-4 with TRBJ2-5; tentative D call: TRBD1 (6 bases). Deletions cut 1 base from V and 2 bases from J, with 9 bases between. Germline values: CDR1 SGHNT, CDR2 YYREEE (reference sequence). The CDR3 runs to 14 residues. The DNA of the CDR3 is TGTGCCAGCAGCTTGCAAGGGGGTCAAGAGACCCAGTACTTC. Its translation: CASSLQGGQETQYF.